The source of this T cell receptor beta chain is a study of blood T cell repertoires in COVID-19. Study-level background: Some COVID-19 samples were acute and others convalescent; all came from the United States, Italy and Spain. Sources were T cells, B-cell-depleted T cells, or PBMCs; the material itself was cDNA or gDNA.

In the authors' workflow: Amplification of reference gene primers provided the estimated nucleated cell counts. The table came from immunoSEQ multiplex PCR; TCRdb's copy has only in-frame clones and leaves some out. D and trimming come from the DNA, and the V and J calls and clone size come from that table. The sample comprises about 26,000 clones, 85% to 95% of which are singletons, and roughly 2% rests with the top ten. This CDR3 is 13 amino acids long. CDR1 and CDR2 (germline): MGHDK, SYGVNS. The TCR was taken from a human donor in a cohort sampled during active COVID-19. The sequenced sample consisted of peripheral blood. The chain carries TRBV25-1 and TRBJ1-2; D gene ambiguous. Here the CDR3 DNA reads TGTGCTACCCGAAGCGAGGTTAACTATGGCTACACCTTC. Translated, it gives CATRSEVNYGYTF.